The 28 T cell receptor beta chains given below trace back to one sample, sequenced in a study of blood T cell repertoires in COVID-19. Sequencing was performed with immunoSEQ multiplex PCR; in TCRdb, only in-frame clones are kept and a portion is missing. The sample includes over 130,000 clones, around 86% seen only once; the top ten take less than 5%. Sample: peripheral blood. The source of these receptors is an elderly woman with acute or convalescent COVID-19.

The CDR3 reads CASRAGQGFGWDYGYTF. CDR3 DNA: TGTGCCAGCAGGGCGGGACAGGGTTTTGGGTGGGACTATGGCTACACCTTC. This chain connects TRBV28 to TRBJ1-2, with 9 bases that match TRBD1. Germline V gives CDR1 MDHEN, CDR2 SYDVKM. There are 17 residues in the CDR3. V was clipped by 6 bases and J by 3 bases; unmatched bases: 14.

The chain employs TRBV10-1 and TRBJ2-2; 7 bases line up with TRBD2. V trimming: 8 bases; J trimming: 6 bases; junction bases outside the gene matches: 0. The CDR3 loop spans 11 amino acids. Germline assignment: CDR1 WNHNN and CDR2 SYGVQD (reference sequence). The CDR3 sequence: CASRGAGELFF. DNA for the CDR3: TGCGCCAGCCGGGGGGCCGGGGAGCTGTTTTTT.

The rearrangement links TRBV4-2 to TRBJ2-1, with unresolved D. This CDR3 has 15 amino acids. Trimming removed 1 base from V and 2 bases from J, with 9 bases in between. Germline CDR1 is LGHNA and CDR2 is YNFKEQ. The CDR3 region is CASSQAVTAYNEQFF. DNA of the CDR3: TGTGCCAGCAGCCAAGCAGTTACAGCCTACAATGAGCAGTTCTTC.

The chain recombines TRBV6-1 with TRBJ2-2; D is undetermined. The CDR3 totals 16 residues. V lost 2 bases and J 4 bases, leaving 14 bases between the germline ends. Germline loops: CDR1 MNHNS, CDR2 SASEGT. CDR3 sequence (DNA): TGTGCCAGCAGTGAATATTTACCGGGTTTCACCGGGGAGCTGTTTTTT. As protein: CASSEYLPGFTGELFF.

This clone was recorded a few times. This chain uses TRBV9 with TRBJ1-2, with 8 bases aligning to TRBD1. There are 17 residues in the CDR3. The V gene's germline CDR1 is SGDLS and CDR2 YYNGEE. Losses at the gene ends were 3 bases for V and 1 base for J; bases not matched to a gene: 11. CDR3 protein: CASSAGGGQGGNYGYTF. Written as DNA, the CDR3 is TGTGCCAGCAGCGCGGGGGGCGGACAGGGAGGTAACTATGGCTACACCTTC.

This chain connects TRBV5-1 to TRBJ2-7, with 9 bases fitting TRBD2. CDR1 and CDR2 (germline): SGHRS, YFSETQ. The CDR3 is made up of 15 amino acids. V lost 2 bases and J lost 2; bases outside the gene matches: 5. CDR3 in DNA: TGCGCCAGCAGCTTTCGAGCGGGAGGACCCTACGAGCAGTACTTC. Protein sequence: CASSFRAGGPYEQYF. The full variable domain, completed using reference TRBV5-1 and TRBJ2-7, is KAGVTQTPRYLIKTRGQQVTLSCSPISGHRSVSWYQQTPGQGLQFLFEYFSETQRNKGNFPGRFSGRQFSNSRSEMNVSTLELGDSALYLCASSFRAGGPYEQYFGPGTRLTVT.

This chain uses TRBV2 with TRBJ1-1, with TRBD1 matching over 8 bases. The CDR3 sequence is 14 residues long. Germline V gene sequence: CDR1 SNHLY, CDR2 FYNNEI. Trimming at V came to 4 bases and at J to 4 bases, leaving 5 bases not matched to a gene. DNA for the CDR3: TGTGCCAGCAGTGTTAGACAGGGGTCCACTGAAGCTTTCTTT. Translated: CASSVRQGSTEAFF. The full variable domain, completed using reference TRBV2 and TRBJ1-1, is EPEVTQTPSHQVTQMGQEVILRCVPISNHLYFYWYRQILGQKVEFLVSFYNNEISEKSEIFDDQFSVERPDGSNFTLKIRSTKLEDSAMYFCASSVRQGSTEAFFGQGTRLTVV.

This rearrangement joins TRBV28 to TRBJ1-1; 12 nucleotides line up with TRBD1. The J segment lost 4 bases and the V segment lost 3 bases, leaving 9 bases of the junction unmatched. The CDR3 totals 17 residues. Per germline, CDR1 MDHEN and CDR2 SYDVKM. CDR3 protein: CASSLGTGGRAGTEAFF. DNA for the CDR3: TGTGCCAGCAGTTTGGGGACAGGGGGCCGGGCGGGCACTGAAGCTTTCTTT. The full variable domain, its missing parts supplied by reference TRBV28 and TRBJ1-1, is DVKVTQSSRYLVKRTGEKVFLECVQDMDHENMFWYRQDPGLGLRLIYFSYDVKMKEKGDIPEGYSVSREKKERFSLILESASTNQTSMYLCASSLGTGGRAGTEAFFGQGTRLTVV.

This clone was seen more than once but under ten times. The CDR3 coding sequence is TGTGCCAGCAGTTTTCCAGATAAGAGGAACACCTTC. It specifies CASSFPDKRNTF. This chain joins TRBV12-3 or TRBV12-4 and TRBJ1-2; D not resolved. V shed 3 bases and J shed 12 bases, with 14 bases lying between them. The CDR3 runs to 12 residues.

The chain recombines TRBV9 with TRBJ2-1; TRBD2 matches 13 bases. V lost 5 bases and J lost 11; bases outside the gene matches: 10. CDR3 size: 15 residues. Germline CDR1 reads SGDLS; CDR2 reads YYNGEE. CDR3 DNA sequence: TGTGCCAGCAGTCCGGGACTAGCGGGGTCTGGGCAGCAGTTCTTC. It translates to CASSPGLAGSGQQFF.

This clone was seen ten or more times. The chain uses TRBV5-1 and TRBJ1-1; no firm D call. The CDR3 is 12 amino acids. Between the trimmed V and J ends, which lost 4 bases and 4 bases, there was a span of 8 bases. Germline-derived CDR1 and CDR2 are SGHRS and YFSETQ. CDR3 sequence reads: CASSKGGTEAFF. CDR3 DNA sequence: TGCGCCAGCAGCAAGGGAGGCACTGAAGCTTTCTTT.

The chain employs TRBV28 and TRBJ2-1; 8 nucleotides match TRBD2. V dropped 7 bases and J dropped 6; count of bases not matched to a gene: 11. The CDR3 has 15 residues. Germline V gene sequence: CDR1 MDHEN, CDR2 SYDVKM. The CDR3 DNA is TGTGCCAGCACCCTGGCGGGGGGTAAAAGCAATGAGCAGTTCTTC. As protein: CASTLAGGKSNEQFF.

The chain recombines TRBV30 with TRBJ2-7, with 7 bases lining up with TRBD1. The germline CDR1 and CDR2 sequences are GTSNPN and SVGIG (reference sequence). The V and J ends lost 2 bases and 0 bases, in that order; junction bases with no gene match: 1. CDR3 size: 13 residues. The CDR3 bases are TGTGCCTGGAGTTCAGGGGGCTCCTACGAGCAGTACTTC. This codes for CAWSSGGSYEQYF.

V gene TRBV11-2 combines with J gene TRBJ2-7; 7 bases are a match to TRBD2. The CDR3 is made up of 14 amino acids. The V gene's germline CDR1 is SGHAT and CDR2 FQNNGV. V was clipped by 5 bases and J by 7 bases; unmatched bases: 11. The CDR3 sequence is CASSPAGTGREQYF. DNA for the CDR3: TGTGCCAGCAGCCCAGCGGGGACCGGGAGAGAGCAGTACTTC.

V gene TRBV25-1 combines with J gene TRBJ2-7; 12 bases are shared with TRBD1. The CDR3 has 15 amino acids. In germline, CDR1 is MGHDK, CDR2 SYGVNS. V was pared by 8 bases and J by 7 bases, with 12 bases of the junction left unmatched. This chain's CDR3 is CASRDRGLFQHEQYF. DNA of the CDR3: TGTGCCAGCCGGGACAGGGGGCTCTTTCAGCATGAGCAGTACTTC.

The rearrangement joins TRBV28 to TRBJ1-4, with 9 bases that match TRBD1. Germline V gene data show CDR1 as MDHEN and CDR2 as SYDVKM. The CDR3 is made up of 16 amino acids. V lost 6 bases, J lost 8 bases, and 13 bases stayed unmatched. The CDR3 nucleotides read TGTGCCAGCAGGAACCCCCTAGGACAGGGGAACGAAAAACTGTTTTTT. It yields the protein CASRNPLGQGNEKLFF. The full variable domain, with the rest looked up from reference TRBV28 and TRBJ1-4, is DVKVTQSSRYLVKRTGEKVFLECVQDMDHENMFWYRQDPGLGLRLIYFSYDVKMKEKGDIPEGYSVSREKKERFSLILESASTNQTSMYLCASRNPLGQGNEKLFFGSGTQLSVL.

Only one count was recorded for this clone. The V and J genes are TRBV6-5 and TRBJ2-7, with 8 bases fitting TRBD2. The V gene's germline CDR1 is MNHEY and CDR2 SVGAGI. J lost 3 bases, V lost 0 bases, and 4 bases had no gene match. The CDR3 sequence is 15 residues long. The CDR3 DNA follows: TGTGCCAGCAGTTACTCGCCAGCGGGAGTCTACGAGCAGTACTTC. It specifies CASSYSPAGVYEQYF.

This clone has only a few counts. V and J are TRBV28 and TRBJ2-7, with D possibly matching TRBD1 (6 bases). The CDR3 has 15 amino acids. Germline V gives CDR1 MDHEN, CDR2 SYDVKM. V gave up 3 bases and J gave up 3 bases, with 15 bases separating them. This chain's CDR3 is CASSFGRGRGYEQYF. As DNA, the CDR3 is TGTGCCAGCAGTTTCGGACGCGGCAGGGGCTACGAGCAGTACTTC.

This chain joins TRBV7-9 and TRBJ2-5, with TRBD1 as a possible D gene (5 bases). Germline loops: CDR1 SEHNR, CDR2 FQNEAQ (reference sequence). V gave up 5 bases and J gave up 2 bases, with 9 bases separating them. The CDR3 totals 13 residues. CDR3 protein: CASSMAGQETQYF. The CDR3 DNA is TGTGCCAGCAGCATGGCAGGGCAAGAGACCCAGTACTTC.

In DNA, the CDR3 is TGTGCCAGCAGCCGCCGGAGGGACGACTACGAGCAGTACTTC. Protein sequence: CASSRRRDDYEQYF. This chain links TRBV7-2 with TRBJ2-7; maybe TRBD2 (6 bases). V lost 5 bases and J 3 bases, leaving 14 bases between the germline ends. Germline CDR1 reads SGHTA; CDR2 reads FQGNSA. This CDR3 contains 14 residues.

The chain couples TRBV7-2 to TRBJ1-2; D unclear. CDR3 size: 13 residues. The V gene lost 7 bases and the J gene lost 4 bases, with 13 bases spanning the gap. Germline lookup yields CDR1 SGHTA and CDR2 FQGNSA. CDR3 in DNA: TGTGCCAGCAACCCGGTCGAGCGCTATGGCTACACCTTC. This encodes CASNPVERYGYTF.

The chain carries TRBV2 and TRBJ1-5; D is uncertain. The germline CDR1 and CDR2 sequences are SNHLY and FYNNEI. V was trimmed by 2 bases and J by 5 bases, leaving 7 bases between them. This CDR3 contains 13 residues. The CDR3 is CASSERSHQPQHF. CDR3 nucleotides: TGTGCCAGCAGTGAAAGGAGTCATCAGCCCCAGCATTTT.

The rearrangement links TRBV10-1 to TRBJ2-5; 9 bases are shared with TRBD2. The CDR3 extends over 17 amino acids. Germline CDR1 and CDR2: WNHNN and SYGVQD (reference sequence). The V and J ends lost 0 bases and 1 base, in that order; junction bases with no gene match: 6. The CDR3 coding sequence is TGCGCCAGCAGTGAGTCTGTGGGTAGCGGGAGCCAAGAGACCCAGTACTTC. Amino acid sequence: CASSESVGSGSQETQYF.

The chain links TRBV6-1 to TRBJ2-3; no clear D gene. Germline V lookup: CDR1 MNHNS, CDR2 SASEGT. The CDR3 runs to 12 residues. Between the trimmed V and J ends, which lost 1 base and 6 bases, there was a span of 5 bases. Written as DNA, the CDR3 is TGTGCCAGCAGTGAAGTCATGGATACGCAGTATTTT. The encoded protein is CASSEVMDTQYF.

This clone is a singleton in its sample. The CDR3 region has the DNA TGTGCCAGCAGCCCGTATCACAGGGAATACGAGCAGTACTTC. The encoded protein is CASSPYHREYEQYF. This rearrangement joins TRBV5-6 to TRBJ2-7; possibly TRBD1 for D (6 bases). This CDR3 has 14 amino acids. Deletions cut 4 bases from V and 4 bases from J, with 15 bases between. Germline CDR1 SGHDT, CDR2 YYEEEE.

J is TRBJ2-1 and V is TRBV5-1; 9 bases map to TRBD2. The CDR3 spans 16 residues. Per the germline V gene, CDR1 is SGHRS and CDR2 is YFSETQ. The V gene end was trimmed by 4 bases and the J gene end by 7 bases; junction bases not matched to a gene: 12. DNA for the CDR3: TGCGCCAGCAGCCGAGAACTAGCGGGCGGTTTAAATGAGCAGTTCTTC. It is translated as CASSRELAGGLNEQFF.

The genes are TRBV13 and TRBJ2-5, with TRBD2 matching over 8 bases. This CDR3 is built from 15 residues. The J segment lost 4 bases and the V segment lost 3 bases, leaving 7 bases of the junction unmatched. Looked up from germline, CDR1 is PRHDT and CDR2 is FYEKMQ (reference sequence). CDR3 region: CASSFTGGPRETQYF. DNA for the CDR3: TGTGCCAGCAGCTTTACGGGGGGGCCTCGAGAGACCCAGTACTTC.

The gene calls are TRBV28 and TRBJ2-5; weak D call: TRBD1 (7 bases). Between the trimmed V and J ends, which lost 11 bases and 4 bases, there was a span of 11 bases. Per the germline V gene, CDR1 is MDHEN and CDR2 is SYDVKM. The CDR3 is made up of 11 amino acids. The CDR3 nucleotides are TGTGCCGGGGGGACAGCAGAGACCCAGTACTTC. Amino acids: CAGGTAETQYF.